The rows below give T cell receptor beta chains drawn from one sample of a study of blood T cell repertoires in COVID-19. TCRdb's table, derived via immunoSEQ multiplex PCR, lists solely in-frame clones and lacks some. This sample has about 150,000 clones, with approximately 80% found just once. Sequencing was carried out using peripheral blood. Receptor source: a man between 65 and 85 years old with acute or convalescent COVID-19. The CDR3 runs from the conserved cysteine through the conserved F or W. A D gene is named only where the DNA matches it firmly. A row's size may be missing; if present it is once, few, many or a size class.

J gene,V gene,D gene,clone size,CDR3 DNA,CDR3 protein
TRBJ1-1,TRBV29-1,-,-,TGCAGCGCAGGCGGACAGAGTAACACTGAAGCTTTCTTT,CSAGGQSNTEAFF
TRBJ1-1,TRBV5-4,-,-,TGTGCCAGCAGCCTGGAGGGGGGGCGGATGAACACTGAAGCTTTCTTT,CASSLEGGRMNTEAFF
TRBJ1-1,TRBV24-1,TRBD1,-,TGTGCCACCAGTGAAGGACAGGGTACGGGGACTGAAGCTTTCTTT,CATSEGQGTGTEAFF
TRBJ2-1,TRBV3-1/TRBV3-2,TRBD2,-,TGTGCCAGCAGCCAATTGGCGTCTAGCGGGAGGTCTGAGCAGTTCTTC,CASSQLASSGRSEQFF
TRBJ2-2,TRBV18,TRBD1,-,TGTGCCAGCACCCCGCTGGACAGGCCTAACACCGGGGAGCTGTTTTTT,CASTPLDRPNTGELFF
TRBJ1-3,TRBV5-1,-,-,TGCGCCAGCAGCGCCGTTCCGGCAGGCTCTGGAAACACCATATATTTT,CASSAVPAGSGNTIYF
TRBJ2-2,TRBV5-1,TRBD2,-,TGCGCCAGCAGCTTGGCCTCCAGCGGGGAAGAGGAGCTGTTTTTT,CASSLASSGEEELFF
TRBJ1-4,TRBV28,TRBD1,few,TGTGCCAGCAGTTTGTTGTTGGGGACAGGGGTATCCGGTGAAAAACTGTTTTTT,CASSLLLGTGVSGEKLFF
TRBJ2-1,TRBV5-1,-,once,TGCGCCAGCAGCTTTAGCCGCGACAATGAGCAGTTCTTC,CASSFSRDNEQFF
TRBJ1-4,TRBV7-8,TRBD1,-,TGTGCCAGCAGCTTAGCGATAGGGACAGGGGATGAAAAACTGTTTTTT,CASSLAIGTGDEKLFF
TRBJ1-2,TRBV7-9,TRBD1,once,TGTGCCAGCAGCCCGTTTAATTTACAGGGGGCAGAGGGCTATGGCTACACCTTC,CASSPFNLQGAEGYGYTF
TRBJ2-3,TRBV5-1,TRBD1,-,TGCGCCAGCAGCTCCGTCCCGGGACAGGGGGCGGTAGATACGCAGTATTTT,CASSSVPGQGAVDTQYF
TRBJ1-3,TRBV5-1,-,-,TGCGCCAGCAGCTTGGGGACAGTCTCTGGAAACACCATATATTTT,CASSLGTVSGNTIYF
TRBJ2-5,TRBV7-6,TRBD2,-,TGTGCCAGCAGCTTCCTCAGCGGGGGGGCCGGGGAGACCCAGTACTTC,CASSFLSGGAGETQYF
TRBJ2-6,TRBV30,TRBD1,-,TGTGCCTGGTCACCGGGACAGGGCCTTGGTGGGGCCAACGTCCTGACTTTC,CAWSPGQGLGGANVLTF
TRBJ2-2,TRBV5-1,-,-,TGCGCCAGCAGACCGGCAGGATCGGCCGGGGAGCTGTTTTTT,CASRPAGSAGELFF
TRBJ2-7,TRBV9,TRBD2,-,TGTGCCAGCAGTCGGCTAGCGGCCAACTACGAGCAGTACTTC,CASSRLAANYEQYF
TRBJ2-1,TRBV6-1,-,once,TGTGCCAGCAGTGAAGGTTCGGGAGCGTACAATGAGCAGTTCTTC,CASSEGSGAYNEQFF
TRBJ2-3,TRBV5-1,-,few,TGCGCCAGCAGCCCAGGGGTCGGGTGGAGCACAGATACGCAGTATTTT,CASSPGVGWSTDTQYF
TRBJ1-3,TRBV28,-,-,TGTGCCAGCGGAACCTATAGGACAGCCAACTCTGGAAACACCATATATTTT,CASGTYRTANSGNTIYF
TRBJ2-7,TRBV7-3,TRBD2,-,TGTGCCAGCAGCTTAAGAGCGGGGGCAGCTTACTACGAGCAGTACTTC,CASSLRAGAAYYEQYF
TRBJ2-7,TRBV28,-,-,TGTGCCAGCAGTTTCAGCCTCGCGGGGAGCTCCTACGAGCAGTACTTC,CASSFSLAGSSYEQYF
TRBJ2-7,TRBV7-2,TRBD2,-,TGTGCCAGCAGCACGCAGCTAGCGGAGTACTACGAGCAGTACTTC,CASSTQLAEYYEQYF
TRBJ2-7,TRBV5-1,TRBD2,-,TGCGCCAGCAGCTTGGTGGGCGGGAGCTCCTACGAGCAGTACTTC,CASSLVGGSSYEQYF
TRBJ1-2,TRBV11-2,TRBD1,-,TGTGCCAGCAGCTCGTGGGACAGGGGCACTTATGGCTACACCTTC,CASSSWDRGTYGYTF
TRBJ2-1,TRBV7-9,-,-,TGTGCCAGCAGCTTAGAGCGTCCGGGGGAGGTGGACAATGAGCAGTTCTTC,CASSLERPGEVDNEQFF
TRBJ2-7,TRBV3-1/TRBV3-2,-,-,TGTGCCAGCAGCCAACGACAGGCCTACGAGCAGTACTTC,CASSQRQAYEQYF
TRBJ1-3,TRBV15,TRBD1,-,TGTGCCACCAGCAGAGTAGGAGGGGGCTCTTTTGCTGGAAACACCATATATTTT,CATSRVGGGSFAGNTIYF
TRBJ2-1,TRBV5-1,TRBD1,-,TGCGCCAGCAGCTTACCGACAGGGGGATACGACAATGAGCAGTTCTTC,CASSLPTGGYDNEQFF
TRBJ2-5,TRBV7-7,TRBD1,once,TGTGCTAGCAGCCCCACGTGGGGGACAGTACAAGAGACCCAGTACTTC,CASSPTWGTVQETQYF
TRBJ2-7,TRBV18,-,-,TGTGCCAGCTCACCGACAGGACCCTCTCCCTACGAGCAGTACTTC,CASSPTGPSPYEQYF
TRBJ2-2,TRBV5-1,TRBD2,-,TGCGCCAGCAGCCGTATATCCGGGACTAGCGGGAGGAGGGGCACCGGGGAGCTGTTTTTT,CASSRISGTSGRRGTGELFF
TRBJ2-5,TRBV7-9,-,-,TGTGCCAGCAGCTTAGGAGCTTCGGAGACCCAGTACTTC,CASSLGASETQYF
TRBJ2-5,TRBV3-1/TRBV3-2,TRBD1,-,TGTGCCAGCAGCCAAGAGGACAGGGTTTCGGCGACCCAGTACTTC,CASSQEDRVSATQYF
TRBJ2-7,TRBV5-1,TRBD2,-,TGCGCCAGCAGCTTGGTGATAGCGGGGGGGCCTGGCCGCTCCTACGAGCAGTACTTC,CASSLVIAGGPGRSYEQYF
TRBJ1-5,TRBV18,-,-,TGTGCCAGCTCACCACGGAGGGTCGATCAGCCCCAGCATTTT,CASSPRRVDQPQHF
TRBJ1-6,TRBV2,-,-,TGTGCCAGCATGACGACAGCGAGCTCCTATAATTCACCCCTCCACTTT,CASMTTASSYNSPLHF
TRBJ2-5,TRBV28,-,few,TGTGCCAGCAGTTTCCCGAGCCTCGAGACCCAGTACTTC,CASSFPSLETQYF
TRBJ2-1,TRBV5-1,TRBD2,-,TGCGCCAGCAGCTTGGGACTAGCGGGGGGGCAAAATGAGCAGTTCTTC,CASSLGLAGGQNEQFF
TRBJ1-6,TRBV6-5,-,-,TGTGCCAGCAGTTACTCGACAGGCCCTGGGGATTCACCCCTCCACTTT,CASSYSTGPGDSPLHF
TRBJ2-7,TRBV5-1,-,once,TGCGCCAGCAATCCCGGACATGCCTCCTACGAGCAGTACTTC,CASNPGHASYEQYF
TRBJ2-7,TRBV28,-,-,TGTGCCAGCAGTCGTCCAGGAAACTCCTACGAGCAGTACTTC,CASSRPGNSYEQYF
TRBJ1-2,TRBV7-2,-,-,TGTGCCAGCAGCGAACAGGACCCCTATGGCTACACCTTC,CASSEQDPYGYTF
TRBJ1-2,TRBV4-2,-,few,TGTGCCAGCAGCCAAGAACCGACAGCTAACTATGGCTACACCTTC,CASSQEPTANYGYTF
TRBJ2-7,TRBV12-3/TRBV12-4,-,-,TGTGCCAGCAGTTTAGTAGGGGCCTACGAGCAGTACTTC,CASSLVGAYEQYF
TRBJ2-3,TRBV24-1,TRBD2,-,TGTGCCACCACTAGCGGGGGCACAGATACGCAGTATTTT,CATTSGGTDTQYF
TRBJ1-6,TRBV11-2,TRBD1,-,TGTGCCAGCAGTACAGGGGGCGCGTATAATTCACCCCTCCACTTT,CASSTGGAYNSPLHF
TRBJ2-7,TRBV24-1,TRBD2,medium-sized,TGTGCCACCAGTGCTGCGGGAGGCCCCCCCTACGAGCAGTACTTC,CATSAAGGPPYEQYF
TRBJ2-4,TRBV6-5,-,-,TGTGCCAGCAGTTACAGTCCAGACGGGGCCAAAAACATTCAGTACTTC,CASSYSPDGAKNIQYF
TRBJ1-1,TRBV10-2,-,-,TGCGCCAGCAGTGGTGACAGGAACACTGAAGCTTTCTTT,CASSGDRNTEAFF
TRBJ2-7,TRBV6-1,-,-,TGTGCCAGCAGTGAAGGACAGTACTACGAGCAGTACTTC,CASSEGQYYEQYF
TRBJ1-2,TRBV5-1,-,-,TGCGCCAGCAGCTCTACAGGGTTAAGAGGCTACACCTTC,CASSSTGLRGYTF
TRBJ1-5,TRBV6-1,-,-,TGTGCCAGCAGTGAAGCGCTTTGGCCTAGCAATCAGCCCCAGCATTTT,CASSEALWPSNQPQHF
TRBJ2-5,TRBV6-5,-,-,TGTGCCAGCAGTTACCAGGGTTCTGCGGGGTCATCGACCCAGTACTTC,CASSYQGSAGSSTQYF
TRBJ2-7,TRBV5-4,TRBD1,-,TGTGCCAGCAGCCTTCCGGGGACAGGTCGCGAGCAGTACTTC,CASSLPGTGREQYF